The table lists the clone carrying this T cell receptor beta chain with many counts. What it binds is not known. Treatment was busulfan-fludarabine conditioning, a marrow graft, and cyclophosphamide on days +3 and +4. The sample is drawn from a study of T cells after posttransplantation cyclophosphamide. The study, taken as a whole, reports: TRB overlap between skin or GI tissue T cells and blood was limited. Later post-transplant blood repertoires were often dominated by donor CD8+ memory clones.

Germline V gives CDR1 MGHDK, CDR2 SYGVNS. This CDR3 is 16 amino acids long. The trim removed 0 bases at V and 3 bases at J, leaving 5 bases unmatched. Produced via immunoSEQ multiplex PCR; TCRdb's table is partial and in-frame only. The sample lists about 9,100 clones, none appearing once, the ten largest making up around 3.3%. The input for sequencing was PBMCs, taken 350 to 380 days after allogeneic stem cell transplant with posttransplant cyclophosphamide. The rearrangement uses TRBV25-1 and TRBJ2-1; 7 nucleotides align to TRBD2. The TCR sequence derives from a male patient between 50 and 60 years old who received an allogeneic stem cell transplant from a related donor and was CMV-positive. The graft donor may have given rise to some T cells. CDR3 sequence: CASSEYTASGYNEQFF. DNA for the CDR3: TGTGCCAGCAGTGAATATACGGCTAGCGGCTACAATGAGCAGTTCTTC.